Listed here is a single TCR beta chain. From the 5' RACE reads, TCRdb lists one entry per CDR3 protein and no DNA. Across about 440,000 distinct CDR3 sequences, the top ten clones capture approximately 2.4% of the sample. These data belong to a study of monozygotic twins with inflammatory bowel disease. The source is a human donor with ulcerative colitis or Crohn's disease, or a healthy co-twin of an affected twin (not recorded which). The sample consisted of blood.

CDR3 sequence reads: CSAETGPDVPGELFF. V gene TRBV29-1 combines with J gene TRBJ2-2; TCRdb gives TRBD2 as the D gene, but with no DNA this cannot be confirmed. The CDR3 loop spans 15 amino acids. CDR1 and CDR2 (germline): SQVTM, ANQGSEA.